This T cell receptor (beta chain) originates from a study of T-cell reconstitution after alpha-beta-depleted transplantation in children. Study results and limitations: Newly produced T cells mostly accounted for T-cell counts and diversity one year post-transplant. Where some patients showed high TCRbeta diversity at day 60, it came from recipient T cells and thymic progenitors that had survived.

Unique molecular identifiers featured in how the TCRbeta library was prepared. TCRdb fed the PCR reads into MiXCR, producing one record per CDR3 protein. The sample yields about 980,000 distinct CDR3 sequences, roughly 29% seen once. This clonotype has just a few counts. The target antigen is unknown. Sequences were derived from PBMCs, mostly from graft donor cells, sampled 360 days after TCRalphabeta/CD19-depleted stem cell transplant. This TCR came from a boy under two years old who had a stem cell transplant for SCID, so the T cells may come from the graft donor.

Written as DNA, the CDR3 is TGTGCTAGTGGCCGGACAGGGGAAGTGACAGATACGCAGTATTTT. Translating gives CASGRTGEVTDTQYF. The chain uses TRBV12-5 and TRBJ2-3; TRBD1 agrees at 9 bases. Germline lookup yields CDR1 LGHNT and CDR2 FRNRAP. CDR3 length: 15 residues. The junction had 7 bases not matched to a gene; V was cut back by 6 bases and J by 3 bases.